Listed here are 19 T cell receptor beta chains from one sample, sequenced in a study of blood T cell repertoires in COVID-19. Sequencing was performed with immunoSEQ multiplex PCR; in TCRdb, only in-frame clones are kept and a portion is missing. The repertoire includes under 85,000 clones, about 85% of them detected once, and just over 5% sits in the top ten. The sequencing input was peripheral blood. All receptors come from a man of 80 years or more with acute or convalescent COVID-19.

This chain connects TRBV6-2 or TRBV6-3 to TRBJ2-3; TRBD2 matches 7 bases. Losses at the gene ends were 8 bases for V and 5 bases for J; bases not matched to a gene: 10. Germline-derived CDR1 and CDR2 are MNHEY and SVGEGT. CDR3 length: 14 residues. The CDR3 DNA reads TGTGCCAGCGGTTGGGCGGGAGTCGTAGATACGCAGTATTTT. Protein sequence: CASGWAGVVDTQYF.

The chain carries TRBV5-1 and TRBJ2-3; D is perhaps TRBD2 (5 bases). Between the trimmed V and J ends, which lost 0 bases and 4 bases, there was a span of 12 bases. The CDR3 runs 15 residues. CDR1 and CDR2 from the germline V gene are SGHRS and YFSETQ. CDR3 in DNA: TGCGCCAGCAGCTTGGCCGGGATTCTACCAGATACGCAGTATTTT. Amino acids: CASSLAGILPDTQYF.

The CDR3 DNA reads as TGTGCCATCGCCTTTAGACAGGGTTTTTCCCCAGATACGCAGTATTTT. Translating it yields CAIAFRQGFSPDTQYF. This rearrangement joins TRBV28 to TRBJ2-3; 7 positions agree with TRBD1. Trimming took 10 bases from V and 4 from J; bases not matched to a gene: 17. The CDR3 sequence is 16 residues long. Germline V CDR1 and CDR2: MDHEN, SYDVKM.

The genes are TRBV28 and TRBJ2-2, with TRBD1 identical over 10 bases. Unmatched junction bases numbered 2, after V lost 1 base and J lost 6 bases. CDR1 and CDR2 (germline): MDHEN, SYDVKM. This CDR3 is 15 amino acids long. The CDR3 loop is CASSLSDRGPGELFF. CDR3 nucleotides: TGTGCCAGCAGTTTATCCGACAGGGGGCCCGGGGAGCTGTTTTTT.

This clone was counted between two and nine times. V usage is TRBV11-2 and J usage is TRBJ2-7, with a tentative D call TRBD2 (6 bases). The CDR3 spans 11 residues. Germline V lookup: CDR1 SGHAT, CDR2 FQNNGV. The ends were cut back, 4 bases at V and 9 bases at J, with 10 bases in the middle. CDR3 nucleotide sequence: TGTGCCAGCAGCTCCGGGGACTTGCAGTACTTC. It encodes CASSSGDLQYF.

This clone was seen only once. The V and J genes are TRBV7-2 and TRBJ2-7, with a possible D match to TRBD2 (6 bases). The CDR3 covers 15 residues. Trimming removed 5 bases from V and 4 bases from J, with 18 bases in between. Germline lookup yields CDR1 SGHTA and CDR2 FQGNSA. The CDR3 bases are TGTGCCAGCAGCCCCGGGGTAGCGGTGAGTTACGAGCAGTACTTC. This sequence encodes CASSPGVAVSYEQYF.

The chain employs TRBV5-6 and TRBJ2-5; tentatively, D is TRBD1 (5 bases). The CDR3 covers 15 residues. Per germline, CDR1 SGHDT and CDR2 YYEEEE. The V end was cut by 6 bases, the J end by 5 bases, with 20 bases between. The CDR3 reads CASIPGLGPRETQYF. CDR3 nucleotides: TGTGCCAGCATTCCCGGTCTGGGGCCTAGGGAGACCCAGTACTTC.

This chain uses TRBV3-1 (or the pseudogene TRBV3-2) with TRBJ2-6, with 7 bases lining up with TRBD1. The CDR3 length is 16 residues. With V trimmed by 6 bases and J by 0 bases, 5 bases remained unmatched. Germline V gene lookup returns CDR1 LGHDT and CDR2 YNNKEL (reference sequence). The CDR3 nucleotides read TGTGCCAGCAGTCTTGCAGGGGGCTCTGGGGCCAACGTCCTGACTTTC. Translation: CASSLAGGSGANVLTF.

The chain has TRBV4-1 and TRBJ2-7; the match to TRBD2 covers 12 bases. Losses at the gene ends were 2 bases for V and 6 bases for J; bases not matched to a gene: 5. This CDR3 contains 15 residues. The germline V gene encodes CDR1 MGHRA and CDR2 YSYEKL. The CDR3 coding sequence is TGCGCCAGCAGCCAACGACTAGCGGGAGATGTCGAGCAGTACTTC. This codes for CASSQRLAGDVEQYF.

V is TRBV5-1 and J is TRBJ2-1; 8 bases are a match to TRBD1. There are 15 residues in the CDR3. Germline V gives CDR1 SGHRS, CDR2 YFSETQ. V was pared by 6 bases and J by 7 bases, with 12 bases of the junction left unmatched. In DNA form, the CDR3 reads TGCGCCAGCATCCCCCGGCAGGGGGCTCGTAATGAGCAGTTCTTC. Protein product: CASIPRQGARNEQFF.

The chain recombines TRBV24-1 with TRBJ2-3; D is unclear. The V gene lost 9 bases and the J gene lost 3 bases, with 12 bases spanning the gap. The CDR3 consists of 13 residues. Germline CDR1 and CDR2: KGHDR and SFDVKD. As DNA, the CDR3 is TGTGCCACCGCGGCGCGACGTACAGATACGCAGTATTTT. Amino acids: CATAARRTDTQYF.

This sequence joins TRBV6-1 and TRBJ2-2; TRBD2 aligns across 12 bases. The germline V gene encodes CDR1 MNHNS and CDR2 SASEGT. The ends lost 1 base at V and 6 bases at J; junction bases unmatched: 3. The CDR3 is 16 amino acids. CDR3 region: CASSEGSSGGAGELFF. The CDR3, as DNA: TGTGCCAGCAGTGAAGGGTCTAGCGGGGGGGCCGGGGAGCTGTTTTTT.

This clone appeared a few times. CDR3: CAIRIGLAGGRATQYF. As DNA, the CDR3 is TGTGCCATCAGGATTGGACTAGCGGGGGGGCGGGCGACCCAGTACTTC. This chain joins TRBV10-3 and TRBJ2-5; 15 nucleotides match TRBD2. The V gene's germline CDR1 is ENHRY and CDR2 SYGVKD. Trimming cost V 6 bases and J 7 bases; bases outside gene matches: 9. The CDR3 loop spans 16 amino acids.

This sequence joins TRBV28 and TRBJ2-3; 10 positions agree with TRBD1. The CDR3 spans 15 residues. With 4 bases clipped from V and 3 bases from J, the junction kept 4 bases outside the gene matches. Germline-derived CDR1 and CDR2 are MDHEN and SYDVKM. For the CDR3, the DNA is TGTGCCAGCAGTTCCGGACAGGGGGGTACAGATACGCAGTATTTT. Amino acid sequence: CASSSGQGGTDTQYF.

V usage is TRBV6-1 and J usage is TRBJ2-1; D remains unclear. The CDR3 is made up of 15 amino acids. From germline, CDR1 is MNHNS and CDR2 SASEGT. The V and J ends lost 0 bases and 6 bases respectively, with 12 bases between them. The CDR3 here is CASSEAQRSRNEQFF. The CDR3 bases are TGTGCCAGCAGTGAAGCGCAAAGATCGCGCAATGAGCAGTTCTTC.

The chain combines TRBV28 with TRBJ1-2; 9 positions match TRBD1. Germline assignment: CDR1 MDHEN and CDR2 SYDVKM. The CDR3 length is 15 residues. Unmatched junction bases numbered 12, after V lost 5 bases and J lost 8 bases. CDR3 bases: TGTGCCAGCAGTCAAACGACAGGGGGGATCGGGGGCTACACCTTC. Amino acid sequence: CASSQTTGGIGGYTF.

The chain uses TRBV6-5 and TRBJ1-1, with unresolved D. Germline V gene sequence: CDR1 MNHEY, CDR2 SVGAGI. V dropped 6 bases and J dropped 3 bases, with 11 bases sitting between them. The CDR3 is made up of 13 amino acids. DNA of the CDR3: TGTGCCAGCAGGGGTTACCTAGACACTGAAGCTTTCTTT. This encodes CASRGYLDTEAFF.

CDR3 sequence (DNA): TGCGCCAGCAGCCAAGAGGGGACAGGGGCGAAAGAGGCCAAAAACATTCAGTACTTC. Translated: CASSQEGTGAKEAKNIQYF. The V gene is TRBV4-3, the J gene TRBJ2-4, with 10 positions matching TRBD1. There are 19 residues in the CDR3. The trim removed 0 bases at V and 1 base at J, leaving 9 bases unmatched. CDR1 is LGHNA, CDR2 YSLEER, per germline.

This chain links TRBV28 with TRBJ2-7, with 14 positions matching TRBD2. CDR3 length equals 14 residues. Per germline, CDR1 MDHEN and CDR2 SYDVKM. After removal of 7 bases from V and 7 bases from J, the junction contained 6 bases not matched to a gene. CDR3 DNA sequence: TGTGCCAGCAAACCCGGACTAGCGGGAGGAGAGCAGTACTTC. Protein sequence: CASKPGLAGGEQYF.